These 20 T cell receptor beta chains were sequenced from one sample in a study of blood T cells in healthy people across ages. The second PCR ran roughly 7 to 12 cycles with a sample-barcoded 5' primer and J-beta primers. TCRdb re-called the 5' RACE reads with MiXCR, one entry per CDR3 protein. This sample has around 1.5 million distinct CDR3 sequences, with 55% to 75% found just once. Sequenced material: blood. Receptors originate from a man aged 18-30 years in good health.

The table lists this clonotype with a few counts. The CDR3 region has the DNA TGCAGCGTTTTATTCAGCGGGAGAGTTTCCTACGAGCAGTACTTC. Protein sequence: CSVLFSGRVSYEQYF. The rearrangement joins TRBV29-1 to TRBJ2-7; 8 bases align to TRBD2. Germline values: CDR1 SQVTM, CDR2 ANQGSEA. The CDR3 is 15 residues long. The V segment lost 5 bases and the J segment 1 base; nucleotides outside the gene matches: 10.

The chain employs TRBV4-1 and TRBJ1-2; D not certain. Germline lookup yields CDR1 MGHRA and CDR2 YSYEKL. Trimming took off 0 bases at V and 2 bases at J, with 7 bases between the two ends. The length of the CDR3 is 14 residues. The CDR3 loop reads CASSQDSQNYGYTF. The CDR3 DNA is TGCGCCAGCAGCCAAGACAGCCAGAACTATGGCTACACCTTC.

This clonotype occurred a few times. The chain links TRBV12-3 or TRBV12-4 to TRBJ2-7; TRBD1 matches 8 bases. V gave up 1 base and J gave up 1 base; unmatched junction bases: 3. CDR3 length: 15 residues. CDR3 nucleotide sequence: TGTGCCAGCAGTTTAGGGACAGGGAAGTCCTACGAGCAGTACTTC. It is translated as CASSLGTGKSYEQYF.

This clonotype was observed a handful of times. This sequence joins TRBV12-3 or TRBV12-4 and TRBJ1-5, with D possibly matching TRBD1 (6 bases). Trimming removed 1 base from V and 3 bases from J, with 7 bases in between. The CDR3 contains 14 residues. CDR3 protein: CASSLGDTNQPQHF. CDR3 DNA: TGTGCCAGCAGTTTAGGGGACACCAATCAGCCCCAGCATTTT.

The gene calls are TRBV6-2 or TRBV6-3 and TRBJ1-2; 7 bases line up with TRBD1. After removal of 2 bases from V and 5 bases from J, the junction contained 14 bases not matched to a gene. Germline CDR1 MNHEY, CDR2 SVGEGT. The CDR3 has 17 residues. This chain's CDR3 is CASSYAQGGTDLYGYTF. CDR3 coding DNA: TGTGCCAGCAGTTACGCGCAGGGAGGGACAGACTTATATGGCTACACCTTC.

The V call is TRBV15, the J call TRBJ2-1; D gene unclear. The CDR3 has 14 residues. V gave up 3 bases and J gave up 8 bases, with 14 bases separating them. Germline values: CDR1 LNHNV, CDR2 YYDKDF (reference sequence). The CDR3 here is CATSSYSWADEQFF. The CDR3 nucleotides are TGTGCCACCAGCAGTTATTCCTGGGCGGATGAGCAGTTCTTC.

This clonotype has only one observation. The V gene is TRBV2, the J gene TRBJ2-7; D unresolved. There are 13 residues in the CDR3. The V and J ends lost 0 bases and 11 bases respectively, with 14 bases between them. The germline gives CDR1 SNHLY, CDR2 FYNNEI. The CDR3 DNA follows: TGTGCCAGCAGTGAAGCGCTTCTCCTAGGCGAGTACTTC. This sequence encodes CASSEALLLGEYF.

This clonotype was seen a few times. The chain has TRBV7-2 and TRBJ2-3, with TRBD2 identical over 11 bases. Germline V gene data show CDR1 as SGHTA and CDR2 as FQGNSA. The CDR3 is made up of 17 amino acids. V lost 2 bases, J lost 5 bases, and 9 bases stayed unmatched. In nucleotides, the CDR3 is TGTGCCAGCAGCTTAACTAGCGGGGGTTTCGGGGTAGATACGCAGTATTTT. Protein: CASSLTSGGFGVDTQYF.

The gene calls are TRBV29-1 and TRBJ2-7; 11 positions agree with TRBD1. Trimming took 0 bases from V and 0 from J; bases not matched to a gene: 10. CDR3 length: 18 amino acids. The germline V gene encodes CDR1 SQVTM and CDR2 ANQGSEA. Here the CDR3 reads CSVEDPEGTGGNSYEQYF. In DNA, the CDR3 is TGCAGCGTTGAAGACCCCGAAGGGACAGGGGGTAACTCCTACGAGCAGTACTTC.

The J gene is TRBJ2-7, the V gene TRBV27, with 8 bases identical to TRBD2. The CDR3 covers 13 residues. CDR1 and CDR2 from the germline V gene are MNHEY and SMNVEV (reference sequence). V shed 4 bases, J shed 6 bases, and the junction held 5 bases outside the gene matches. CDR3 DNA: TGTGCCAGCAGTTGGGGACTAGTTGGCGAGCAGTACTTC. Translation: CASSWGLVGEQYF.

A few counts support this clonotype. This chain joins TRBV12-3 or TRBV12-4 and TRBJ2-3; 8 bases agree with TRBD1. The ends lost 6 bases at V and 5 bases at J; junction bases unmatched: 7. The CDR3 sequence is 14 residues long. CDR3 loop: CASSTGQVVDTQYF. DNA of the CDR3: TGTGCCAGCAGCACGGGACAGGTAGTAGATACGCAGTATTTT.

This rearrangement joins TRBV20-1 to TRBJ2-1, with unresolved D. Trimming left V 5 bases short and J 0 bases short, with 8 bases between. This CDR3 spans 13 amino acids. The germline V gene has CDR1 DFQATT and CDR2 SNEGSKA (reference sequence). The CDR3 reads CSAAAPSYNEQFF. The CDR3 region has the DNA TGCAGTGCTGCGGCGCCCTCCTACAATGAGCAGTTCTTC.

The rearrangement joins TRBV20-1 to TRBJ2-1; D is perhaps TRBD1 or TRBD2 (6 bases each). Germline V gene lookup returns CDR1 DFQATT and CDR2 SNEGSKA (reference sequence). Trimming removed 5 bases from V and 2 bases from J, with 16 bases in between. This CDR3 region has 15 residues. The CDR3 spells CSAGVWGATYNEQFF. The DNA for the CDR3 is TGCAGTGCTGGGGTGTGGGGGGCCACCTACAATGAGCAGTTCTTC.

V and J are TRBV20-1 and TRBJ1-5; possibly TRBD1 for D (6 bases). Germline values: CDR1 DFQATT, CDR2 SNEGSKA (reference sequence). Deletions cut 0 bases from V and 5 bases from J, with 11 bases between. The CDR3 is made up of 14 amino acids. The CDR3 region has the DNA TGCAGTGCTAGAGATTGGGCAGGGGATCAGCCCCAGCATTTT. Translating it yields CSARDWAGDQPQHF.

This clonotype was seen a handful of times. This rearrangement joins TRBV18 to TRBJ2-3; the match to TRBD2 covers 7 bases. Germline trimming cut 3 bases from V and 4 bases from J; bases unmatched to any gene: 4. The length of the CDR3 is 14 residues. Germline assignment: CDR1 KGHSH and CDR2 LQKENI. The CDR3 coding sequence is TGTGCCAGCTCACCGGGGGGGAACGCAGATACGCAGTATTTT. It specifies CASSPGGNADTQYF.

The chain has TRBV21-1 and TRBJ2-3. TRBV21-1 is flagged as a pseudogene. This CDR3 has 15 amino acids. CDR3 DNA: TGTGCCAGCAGCAAAGGGCAGCAGATCACAGATACGCAGTATTTT. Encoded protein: CASSKGQQITDTQYF.

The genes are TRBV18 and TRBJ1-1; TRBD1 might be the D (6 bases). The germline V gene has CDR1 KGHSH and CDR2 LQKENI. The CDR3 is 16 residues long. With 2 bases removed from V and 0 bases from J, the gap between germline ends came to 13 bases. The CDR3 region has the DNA TGTGCCAGCTCACCAGCGATCGCAGGGGTGAACACTGAAGCTTTCTTT. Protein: CASSPAIAGVNTEAFF.

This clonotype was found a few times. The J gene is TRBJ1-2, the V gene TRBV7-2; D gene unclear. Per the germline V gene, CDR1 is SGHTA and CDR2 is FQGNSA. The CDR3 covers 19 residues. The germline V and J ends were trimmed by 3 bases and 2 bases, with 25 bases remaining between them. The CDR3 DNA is TGTGCCAGCAGCTTTGTGACGGTCGCAGGCCGATCAACAAACTATGGCTACACCTTC. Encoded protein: CASSFVTVAGRSTNYGYTF.

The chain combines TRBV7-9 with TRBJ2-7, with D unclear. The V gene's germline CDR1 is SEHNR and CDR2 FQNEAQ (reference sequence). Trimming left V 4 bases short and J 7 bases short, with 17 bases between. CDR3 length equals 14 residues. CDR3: CASSSSPQTEEQYF. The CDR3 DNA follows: TGTGCCAGCAGCTCCTCCCCGCAGACGGAGGAGCAGTACTTC.

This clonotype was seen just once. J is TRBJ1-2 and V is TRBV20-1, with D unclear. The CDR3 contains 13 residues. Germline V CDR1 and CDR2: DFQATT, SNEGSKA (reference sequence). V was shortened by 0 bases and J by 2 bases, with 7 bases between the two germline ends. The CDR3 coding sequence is TGCAGTGCTAGAGAGGCGAAGAACTATGGCTACACCTTC. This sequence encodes CSAREAKNYGYTF.